These 26 T cell receptor beta chains originate from one sample sequenced in a study of blood T cell repertoires in COVID-19. The table came from immunoSEQ multiplex PCR; TCRdb's copy has only in-frame clones and leaves some out. The sample shows about 72,000 clones, less than 85% of them seen only once. Sequencing input: peripheral blood. These TCRs come from a man in his 60s with acute or convalescent COVID-19.

The chain couples TRBV10-1 to TRBJ1-2, with unresolved D. The length of the CDR3 is 14 residues. Deletions cut 2 bases from V and 2 bases from J, with 9 bases between. The germline V gene encodes CDR1 WNHNN and CDR2 SYGVQD (reference sequence). The CDR3 DNA reads TGCGCCAGCAGTGAGAGCGGGTTCAACTATGGCTACACCTTC. Protein sequence: CASSESGFNYGYTF.

This clone was recorded once. J is TRBJ1-3 and V is TRBV6-1; D is possibly TRBD1 (6 bases). Germline CDR1 MNHNS, CDR2 SASEGT. Trimming took off 1 base at V and 8 bases at J, with 12 bases between the two ends. The CDR3 totals 14 residues. The CDR3 region is CASSEVGAWDTIYF. For the CDR3, the DNA is TGTGCCAGCAGTGAAGTGGGGGCTTGGGACACCATATATTTT.

The V and J genes are TRBV7-8 and TRBJ2-7, with 14 bases identical to TRBD2. V shed 0 bases, J shed 2 bases, and the junction held 3 bases outside the gene matches. The CDR3 consists of 17 residues. Germline CDR1 and CDR2: SGHVS and FQNEAQ. In nucleotides, the CDR3 is TGTGCCAGCAGCTTAGCGTTGACTAGCGGGGGGGCCTACGAGCAGTACGTC. Its translation is CASSLALTSGGAYEQYV.

V usage is TRBV15 and J usage is TRBJ2-6; D unclear. The CDR3 extends over 15 amino acids. CDR1 is LNHNV and CDR2 is YYDKDF in the germline V gene (reference sequence). V shed 2 bases and J shed 0 bases, with 5 bases lying between them. The chain's CDR3 is CATSRSNSGANVLTF. As DNA, the CDR3 is TGTGCCACCAGCAGATCCAACTCTGGGGCCAACGTCCTGACTTTC.

The table lists this clone with a count of one. The genes are TRBV11-2 and TRBJ1-6; no reliable D call. This CDR3 region has 16 residues. Trimming took off 1 base at V and 0 bases at J, with 7 bases between the two ends. The germline V gene encodes CDR1 SGHAT and CDR2 FQNNGV. DNA of the CDR3: TGTGCCAGCAGCTTAGTGGGCAGCTCCTATAATTCACCCCTCCACTTT. Amino acid sequence: CASSLVGSSYNSPLHF.

Concerning this clone: Within the sample, other DNA sequences also encode this same CDR3. The genes are TRBV19 and TRBJ1-5, with TRBD1 as a possible D gene (5 bases). The germline V gene has CDR1 LNHDA and CDR2 SQIVND (reference sequence). V was pared by 4 bases and J by 3 bases, with 10 bases between. The CDR3 is 14 amino acids. The CDR3 loop is CASSTDKDNQPQHF. As DNA, the CDR3 is TGTGCCAGTAGTACGGACAAGGACAATCAGCCCCAGCATTTT.

The chain has TRBV11-3 and TRBJ2-5; no clear D. With 1 base removed from V and 1 base from J, the gap between germline ends came to 4 bases. The germline gives CDR1 SGHNT, CDR2 YENEEA. The CDR3 extends over 13 amino acids. CDR3 region: CASSLVAQETQYF. The CDR3 DNA sequence: TGTGCCAGCAGCTTAGTGGCCCAAGAGACCCAGTACTTC.

This clone has only one observation. The genes are TRBV12-3 or TRBV12-4 and TRBJ1-1, with D perhaps matching TRBD1 (6 bases). Trimming left V 9 bases short and J 1 base short, with 12 bases between. This CDR3 has 13 amino acids. The CDR3 spells CASRGQTNTEAFF. Written as DNA, the CDR3 is TGTGCCAGTAGAGGACAGACGAACACTGAAGCTTTCTTT.

The chain recombines TRBV6-5 with TRBJ2-7, with a weak D call TRBD1 (6 bases). V was shortened by 6 bases and J by 1 base, with 10 bases between the two germline ends. CDR1 is MNHEY, CDR2 SVGAGI, per germline. The CDR3 is 13 amino acids. The CDR3 loop reads CASSAGQSYEQYF. In DNA form, the CDR3 reads TGTGCCAGCAGCGCTGGACAGTCCTACGAGCAGTACTTC.

The chain has TRBV14 and TRBJ1-5, with 8 bases matching TRBD1. Germline V gene data show CDR1 as SGHDN and CDR2 as FVKESK. The CDR3 totals 15 residues. After removal of 4 bases from V and 4 bases from J, the junction contained 6 bases not matched to a gene. CDR3 loop: CASSPGTGPNQPQHF. The CDR3 bases are TGTGCCAGCAGCCCCGGGACAGGACCAAATCAGCCCCAGCATTTT.

The CDR3 reads CASSVTGGVGNQPQHF. CDR3 in DNA: TGTGCCAGCAGCGTAACAGGGGGAGTTGGCAATCAGCCCCAGCATTTT. V and J are TRBV7-2 and TRBJ1-5; TRBD1 matches 8 bases. Losses at the gene ends were 5 bases for V and 2 bases for J; bases not matched to a gene: 8. CDR3 length equals 16 residues. Germline V gene sequence: CDR1 SGHTA, CDR2 FQGNSA.

The rearrangement uses TRBV6-5 and TRBJ2-5, with 10 bases fitting TRBD2. V dropped 7 bases and J dropped 4; count of bases not matched to a gene: 3. CDR3 length: 13 residues. Germline V gene sequence: CDR1 MNHEY, CDR2 SVGAGI. CDR3 loop: CASTWTSGETQYF. DNA of the CDR3: TGTGCCAGCACCTGGACTAGCGGAGAGACCCAGTACTTC.

The chain combines TRBV5-8 with TRBJ2-7, with D possibly matching TRBD1 (5 bases). The CDR3 runs to 14 residues. Trimming stripped 4 bases from V and 6 bases from J, with 17 bases between. The germline V gene encodes CDR1 SGHTS and CDR2 YDEGEE. For the CDR3, the DNA is TGTGCCAGCAGCGCTGGAAAAGGGGTCGGCGAGCAGTACTTC. The encoded protein is CASSAGKGVGEQYF.

This chain connects TRBV12-3 or TRBV12-4 to TRBJ1-3; 8 bases match TRBD1. The CDR3 totals 13 residues. V lost 6 bases and J lost 3; bases outside the gene matches: 1. CDR3 coding DNA: TGTGCCAGCAGAACAGGGGGTGGAAACACCATATATTTT. As protein: CASRTGGGNTIYF.

This CDR3 reads CASSSNRVQGETQYF. In nucleotides, the CDR3 is TGTGCCAGCAGCTCCAACAGGGTCCAGGGGGAGACCCAGTACTTC. V and J are TRBV7-2 and TRBJ2-5, with a tentative D call TRBD1 (6 bases). V lost 4 bases to trimming and J lost 5 bases, with 17 bases between them. Looked up from germline, CDR1 is SGHTA and CDR2 is FQGNSA. This CDR3 spans 15 amino acids. The full variable domain, in which reference TRBV7-2 and TRBJ2-5 provide the parts outside the CDR3, is GAGVSQSPSNKVTEKGKDVELRCDPISGHTALYWYRQSLGQGLEFLIYFQGNSAPDKSGLPSDRFSAERTGGSVSTLTIQRTQQEDSAVYLCASSSNRVQGETQYFGPGTRLLVL.

The chain uses TRBV30 and TRBJ1-5; TRBD1 matches at 8 bases. V was clipped by 4 bases and J by 6 bases; unmatched bases: 5. The length of the CDR3 is 13 residues. Germline V gene sequence: CDR1 GTSNPN, CDR2 SVGIG (reference sequence). CDR3 DNA: TGTGCCTGGACAGGGGGCGACGGTCAGCCCCAGCATTTT. This codes for CAWTGGDGQPQHF.

This rearrangement joins TRBV10-2 to TRBJ2-3; D unresolved. CDR3 size: 13 residues. CDR1 is WSHSY and CDR2 is SAAADI in the germline V gene. V lost 0 bases and J 9 bases, leaving 10 bases between the germline ends. CDR3 amino acids: CASSESSGSTQYF. The CDR3 DNA reads TGCGCCAGCAGTGAGTCGAGTGGTTCAACGCAGTATTTT.

The V call is TRBV20-1, the J call TRBJ2-5; D gene uncertain. V lost 5 bases and J lost 2, with 6 bases in between. The CDR3 length is 11 residues. Germline V gives CDR1 DFQATT, CDR2 SNEGSKA (reference sequence). The CDR3: CSAGLQETQYF. In nucleotides, the CDR3 is TGCAGTGCTGGGCTTCAAGAGACCCAGTACTTC.

The gene calls are TRBV11-2 and TRBJ1-2; 7 positions agree with TRBD1. Trimming took 5 bases from V and 4 from J; bases not matched to a gene: 10. The V gene's germline CDR1 is SGHAT and CDR2 FQNNGV. CDR3 length: 15 residues. CDR3 amino acids: CASSLTMTGTYGYTF. CDR3 nucleotides: TGTGCCAGCAGCCTTACCATGACAGGGACCTATGGCTACACCTTC.

The chain is built from TRBV7-6 and TRBJ1-3; perhaps TRBD1 as D (5 bases). The CDR3 is 17 amino acids. Per the germline V gene, CDR1 is SGHVS and CDR2 is FNYEAQ. With 3 bases removed from V and 0 bases from J, the gap between germline ends came to 15 bases. CDR3 nucleotides: TGTGCCAGCAGCTTCTCGGGACTCCGGAACTCTGGAAACACCATATATTTT. As protein: CASSFSGLRNSGNTIYF.

This sequence joins TRBV14 and TRBJ2-5; D not resolved. The CDR3 contains 15 residues. V lost 4 bases and J 1 base, leaving 13 bases between the germline ends. The germline V gene has CDR1 SGHDN and CDR2 FVKESK. DNA for the CDR3: TGTGCCAGCAGCCGTCTGGGCCTCGGCCAAGAGACCCAGTACTTC. The encoded protein is CASSRLGLGQETQYF.

The CDR3, as DNA: TGTGCCAGCAGCCTCCAGGCAGGGAACTATGGCTACACCTTC. Amino acids: CASSLQAGNYGYTF. This sequence joins TRBV11-3 and TRBJ1-2; D is perhaps TRBD1 (5 bases). The CDR3 runs 14 residues. Germline-derived CDR1 and CDR2 are SGHNT and YENEEA. The V end was cut by 5 bases, the J end by 2 bases, with 12 bases between. The whole variable domain, filled in from reference TRBV11-3 and TRBJ1-2, reads EAGVVQSPRYKIIEKKQPVAFWCNPISGHNTLYWYLQNLGQGPELLIRYENEEAVDDSQLPKDRFSAERLKGVDSTLKIQPAELGDSAVYLCASSLQAGNYGYTFGSGTRLTVV.

V usage is TRBV11-2 and J usage is TRBJ2-2; no reliable D call. Between the trimmed V and J ends, which lost 1 base and 2 bases, there was a span of 11 bases. The germline V gene encodes CDR1 SGHAT and CDR2 FQNNGV. CDR3 length equals 16 residues. The CDR3 DNA is TGTGCCAGCAGCTTAGCCCCAGCGCTAAACACCGGGGAGCTGTTTTTT. Protein: CASSLAPALNTGELFF.

CDR3 sequence: CAWRRDYEQYF. CDR3 DNA sequence: TGTGCCTGGAGGAGAGACTACGAGCAGTACTTC. The chain uses TRBV30 and TRBJ2-7; D not certain. The CDR3 sequence is 11 residues long. The germline gives CDR1 GTSNPN, CDR2 SVGIG (reference sequence). V lost 3 bases, J lost 3 bases, and 6 bases lay in between.

V gene TRBV5-1 combines with J gene TRBJ1-1; 7 bases are a match to TRBD1. There are 12 residues in the CDR3. CDR1 and CDR2 (germline): SGHRS, YFSETQ. With 0 bases clipped from V and 7 bases from J, the junction kept 0 bases outside the gene matches. CDR3 loop: CASSLGTGEAFF. The CDR3 DNA follows: TGCGCCAGCAGCTTGGGGACAGGTGAAGCTTTCTTT.

V gene TRBV6-6 combines with J gene TRBJ1-2; 9 positions match TRBD1. J lost 5 bases, V lost 6 bases, and 4 bases had no gene match. The CDR3 is 13 residues long. The germline gives CDR1 MNHNY, CDR2 SVGAGI (reference sequence). In DNA form, the CDR3 reads TGTGCCAGCAGCCAGGACAGGGGTTATGGCTACACCTTC. Translation gives CASSQDRGYGYTF.